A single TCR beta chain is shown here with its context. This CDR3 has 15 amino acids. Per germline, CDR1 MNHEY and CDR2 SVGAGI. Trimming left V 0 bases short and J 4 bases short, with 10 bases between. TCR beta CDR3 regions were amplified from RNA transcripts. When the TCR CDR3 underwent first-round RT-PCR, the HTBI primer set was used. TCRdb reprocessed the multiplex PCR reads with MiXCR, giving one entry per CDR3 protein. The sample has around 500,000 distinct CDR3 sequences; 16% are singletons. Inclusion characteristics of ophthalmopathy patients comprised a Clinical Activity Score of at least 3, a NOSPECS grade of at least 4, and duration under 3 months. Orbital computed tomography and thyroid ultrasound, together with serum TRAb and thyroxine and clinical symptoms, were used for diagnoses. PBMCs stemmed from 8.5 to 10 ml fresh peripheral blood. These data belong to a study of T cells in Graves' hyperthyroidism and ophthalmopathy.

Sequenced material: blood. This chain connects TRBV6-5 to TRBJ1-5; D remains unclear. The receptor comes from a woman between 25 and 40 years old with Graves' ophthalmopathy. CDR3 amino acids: CASSYSSPRNQPQHF. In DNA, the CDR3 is TGTGCCAGCAGTTACTCGTCCCCCAGAAATCAGCCCCAGCATTTT.